The T cell receptor beta chain under discussion was sequenced for a study of control samples from healthy donors and cancer patients. The assay was immunoSEQ multiplex PCR, and TCRdb's table has in-frame clones only and misses some. Found here are some 120,000 clones, 75% to 95% of them singletons; the top ten hold 2% to 2.5%. With 4 bases clipped from V and 4 bases from J, the junction kept 6 bases outside the gene matches. Germline V CDR1 and CDR2: LNHDA, SQIVND (reference sequence). The CDR3 has 15 residues. The sample consisted of blood. The clonotype was recovered from a man younger than 30 in good health. This rearrangement joins TRBV19 to TRBJ2-1, with 8 bases matching TRBD2. DNA for the CDR3: TGTGCCAGTAGTACATTAGCGGGGCAATACAATGAGCAGTTCTTC. Protein sequence: CASSTLAGQYNEQFF.